This paragraph covers one T cell receptor beta chain sequence. V was clipped by 6 bases and J by 0 bases, with 11 bases between them. Germline V gene sequence: CDR1 SGHAT, CDR2 FQNNGV. This CDR3 region has 14 residues. This record belongs to a study of cytomegalovirus exposure and HLA in healthy donors. Method: immunoSEQ multiplex PCR; TCRdb's copy keeps in-frame clones and lacks some. The table has some 170,000 clones, over 85% seen once. This clonotype was obtained from a woman between 18 and 29 years old in good health and CMV-seropositive. Sequenced input: PBMCs. V gene TRBV11-2 combines with J gene TRBJ2-5; the D gene is possibly TRBD1 (5 bases). CDR3 nucleotides: TGTGCCAGCAGAGAATCAGGGTACCAAGAGACCCAGTACTTC. Its protein product is CASRESGYQETQYF.